The T cell receptor (beta chain) described here comes from a study of blood T cells in healthy people across ages. The study's findings and limits: Among long-lived donors, naive CD4+ cells were more numerous and diversity higher than in aged donors. With donor CMV status unknown, expanded clonotype changes were possibly confounded.

The draw of peripheral blood yielded about 10 milliliters from each donor. V lost 0 bases, J lost 2 bases, and 9 bases stayed unmatched. There are 17 residues in the CDR3. Germline CDR1 and CDR2: DFQATT and SNEGSKA (reference sequence). Regarding this clonotype: Its antigen remains unidentified.

A second PCR of about 7 to 12 cycles used a sample-barcoded 5' primer and a J-beta primer mix. Every cDNA molecule carried a tag from a template-switch adaptor bearing 12 random nucleotides. TCRdb analysed the 5' RACE reads with MiXCR anew, one entry per CDR3 protein. The sample lists fewer than 1,000,000 distinct CDR3 sequences, around 50% occurring once. The sample consisted of blood. The J gene is TRBJ2-1, the V gene TRBV20-1; 8 bases fit TRBD2. The TCR originated in a man older than 75 in good health. The chain's CDR3 is CSARETPSGGTYNEQFF. Here the CDR3 DNA reads TGCAGTGCTAGAGAAACTCCAAGCGGGGGAACCTACAATGAGCAGTTCTTC.